One sample yielded the 29 T cell receptor beta chains listed below, sequenced in a study of beta chain features in type 1 diabetes. Sequencing targeted expressed TCRB transcripts, as all isolated RNA had been reverse transcribed. Clones were read by immunoSEQ multiplex PCR, and TCRdb kept only the in-frame ones, dropping some. The sample holds 120,000 to 150,000 clones, approximately 52% seen once. The material sequenced was Tregs from blood. All receptors come from a man between 18 and 35 years old in good health.

In DNA, the CDR3 is TGTGCCAGCAGCTTTTACAGTGATACCTACGAGCAGTACTTC. Encoded protein: CASSFYSDTYEQYF. The J gene is TRBJ2-7, the V gene TRBV7-9; D unclear. The CDR3 sequence is 14 residues long. Germline CDR1 reads SEHNR; CDR2 reads FQNEAQ (reference sequence). V gave up 3 bases and J gave up 2 bases, with 11 bases separating them.

This chain connects TRBV7-2 to TRBJ2-5, with D possibly matching TRBD1 (6 bases). The CDR3 has 13 amino acids. Per germline, CDR1 SGHTA and CDR2 FQGNSA. V lost 5 bases and J lost 5, with 12 bases in between. CDR3: CASSHGQRETQYF. DNA for the CDR3: TGTGCCAGCAGCCACGGACAGAGGGAGACCCAGTACTTC.

The CDR3 sequence is CASSQRPPGAVADTQYF. As DNA, the CDR3 is TGCGCCAGCAGCCAGAGACCGCCGGGAGCGGTCGCAGATACGCAGTATTTT. This chain joins TRBV4-3 and TRBJ2-3, with D possibly matching TRBD2 (6 bases). Trimming took 3 bases from V and 4 from J, leaving 20 bases between them. The CDR3 extends over 17 amino acids. The germline V gene has CDR1 LGHNA and CDR2 YSLEER.

This sequence joins TRBV19 and TRBJ2-1; 11 bases agree with TRBD2. Germline V gene lookup returns CDR1 LNHDA and CDR2 SQIVND (reference sequence). The CDR3 runs 15 residues. The J segment lost 7 bases and the V segment lost 6 bases, leaving 8 bases of the junction unmatched. CDR3 region: CASRVSGGAGNEQFF. CDR3 sequence (DNA): TGTGCCAGTAGGGTTAGCGGGGGGGCAGGGAATGAGCAGTTCTTC.

V gene TRBV7-3 combines with J gene TRBJ2-7; TRBD2 is a possible D gene (5 bases). Per germline, CDR1 SGHTA and CDR2 FQGTGA. The CDR3 has 19 residues. Trimming removed 4 bases at V and 0 bases at J, with 25 bases between. The CDR3 protein is CASSSPFEGCVLNSYEQYF. The CDR3 DNA follows: TGTGCCAGCAGCTCCCCGTTTGAGGGTTGCGTCCTAAACTCCTACGAGCAGTACTTC.

V and J are TRBV18 and TRBJ2-7, with a weak D call TRBD1 (6 bases). Trimming shortened V by 1 base and J by 0 bases, and 7 bases separated the two germline ends. Germline V lookup: CDR1 KGHSH, CDR2 LQKENI. The CDR3 sequence is 14 residues long. CDR3 DNA sequence: TGTGCCAGCTCACCACAGGACAGCTCCTACGAGCAGTACTTC. It encodes CASSPQDSSYEQYF.

This chain connects TRBV28 to TRBJ1-6, with 10 bases matching TRBD1. Germline lookup yields CDR1 MDHEN and CDR2 SYDVKM. The V and J ends lost 5 bases and 18 bases, in that order; junction bases with no gene match: 7. This CDR3 spans 12 amino acids. The CDR3 region is CASSQWDRGSHF. For the CDR3, the DNA is TGTGCCAGCAGTCAATGGGACAGGGGCTCCCACTTT.

The rearrangement joins TRBV10-3 to TRBJ2-3; D is possibly TRBD2 (6 bases). Looked up from germline, CDR1 is ENHRY and CDR2 is SYGVKD. This CDR3 is built from 15 residues. Trimming removed 0 bases at V and 2 bases at J, with 9 bases between. CDR3: CAISESREVTDTQYF. Written as DNA, the CDR3 is TGTGCCATCAGTGAGTCGAGGGAGGTCACAGATACGCAGTATTTT.

The genes are TRBV7-9 and TRBJ1-1; D is ambiguous. Per germline, CDR1 SEHNR and CDR2 FQNEAQ (reference sequence). V dropped 2 bases and J dropped 7 bases, with 5 bases sitting between them. The CDR3 is 11 amino acids. For the CDR3, the DNA is TGTGCCAGCAGCTTATTCGGTGAAGCTTTCTTT. Its protein product is CASSLFGEAFF.

The genes are TRBV4-3 and TRBJ2-5, with unresolved D. Looked up from germline, CDR1 is LGHNA and CDR2 is YSLEER. The CDR3 has 13 amino acids. V lost 0 bases, J lost 9 bases, and 11 bases lay in between. CDR3 amino acids: CASSQEISLAQYF. CDR3 nucleotide sequence: TGCGCCAGCAGCCAAGAAATTAGCCTTGCCCAGTACTTC.

This clone was counted a few times. CDR3 sequence: CASSLTGQGNSPLHF. CDR3 coding DNA: TGTGCCAGCAGCTTAACGGGGCAGGGGAATTCACCCCTCCACTTT. The chain recombines TRBV7-3 with TRBJ1-6, with D possibly matching TRBD1 (6 bases). Trimming pared 0 bases from V and 7 bases from J, leaving 10 bases between. Germline V gene lookup returns CDR1 SGHTA and CDR2 FQGTGA. This CDR3 region has 15 residues.

The chain has TRBV5-1 and TRBJ2-1; 13 positions agree with TRBD2. The V gene end was trimmed by 2 bases and the J gene end by 10 bases; junction bases not matched to a gene: 6. This CDR3 has 15 residues. Germline assignment: CDR1 SGHRS and CDR2 YFSETQ. The CDR3 region is CASSLLAGGLGEQFF. CDR3 in DNA: TGCGCCAGCAGCTTACTAGCGGGGGGGCTTGGGGAGCAGTTCTTC.

The chain carries TRBV28 and TRBJ2-7; TRBD1 matches at 7 bases. This CDR3 is 16 amino acids long. Per germline, CDR1 MDHEN and CDR2 SYDVKM. J gave up 2 bases and V 4 bases, and 11 bases lay outside the gene matches. CDR3 region: CASSSTGVRPPYEQYF. As DNA, the CDR3 is TGTGCCAGCAGTTCAACAGGGGTCCGACCCCCCTACGAGCAGTACTTC.

This clone appeared a few times. The chain has TRBV30 and TRBJ1-2; possibly TRBD1 for D (6 bases). The CDR3 runs 14 residues. In germline, CDR1 is GTSNPN, CDR2 SVGIG (reference sequence). The V end lost 0 bases, the J end lost 7 bases, and 15 bases lay between the germline ends. The CDR3 loop is CAWSVSRTATGYTF. The CDR3 bases are TGTGCCTGGAGTGTCAGTAGGACAGCGACTGGCTACACCTTC.

This chain uses TRBV28 with TRBJ2-5; D gene uncertain. The V gene lost 1 base and the J gene lost 4 bases, with 4 bases spanning the gap. The CDR3 sequence is 12 residues long. The germline V gene has CDR1 MDHEN and CDR2 SYDVKM. The CDR3: CASSLYGETQYF. For the CDR3, the DNA is TGTGCCAGCAGTTTATACGGAGAGACCCAGTACTTC.

The chain couples TRBV6-5 to TRBJ2-3; perhaps TRBD2 as D (5 bases). CDR1 is MNHEY and CDR2 is SVGAGI in the germline V gene. With 2 bases removed from V and 6 bases from J, the gap between germline ends came to 18 bases. This CDR3 comprises 16 residues. The CDR3 coding sequence is TGTGCCAGCAGTTACGTAGCGAATCCACTTGGGGATACGCAGTATTTT. Its protein product is CASSYVANPLGDTQYF.

The table lists this clone with a few counts. The CDR3 DNA reads TGTGCCAGCAGCTTTGCCTCTTTGGCCGGGGGGGGACAAGAGACCCAGTACTTC. Translating it yields CASSFASLAGGGQETQYF. This chain uses TRBV7-2 with TRBJ2-5; 8 nucleotides match TRBD2. Germline CDR1 and CDR2: SGHTA and FQGNSA. V lost 3 bases, J lost 2 bases, and 14 bases stayed unmatched. The length of the CDR3 is 18 residues.

The chain recombines TRBV5-1 with TRBJ2-1; TRBD2 aligns across 12 bases. J lost 4 bases, V lost 1 base, and 6 bases had no gene match. The CDR3 length is 17 residues. Germline loops: CDR1 SGHRS, CDR2 YFSETQ. The CDR3 sequence: CASSLWLAGGSYNEQFF. The CDR3 coding sequence is TGCGCCAGCAGCTTGTGGCTAGCGGGGGGGTCGTACAATGAGCAGTTCTTC.

CDR3 amino acids: CASSPRGYEQYF. CDR3 in DNA: TGTGCCAGCAGCCCCAGGGGTTACGAGCAGTACTTC. This chain connects TRBV7-8 to TRBJ2-5; D is possibly TRBD1 (6 bases). The J call may be mistaken, given a closer DNA end match to TRBJ2-7. CDR1 SGHVS and CDR2 FQNEAQ come from the germline V gene. CDR3 length: 12 amino acids.

For this clone: The same CDR3 is also encoded by other DNA sequences in this sample. The J gene is TRBJ1-1, the V gene TRBV6-5; D is ambiguous. Germline V gene sequence: CDR1 MNHEY, CDR2 SVGAGI. The CDR3 consists of 13 residues. V was trimmed by 0 bases and J by 4 bases, leaving 6 bases between them. The CDR3 spells CASSYSRATEAFF. In nucleotides, the CDR3 is TGTGCCAGCAGTTACTCGAGGGCCACTGAAGCTTTCTTT.

The chain recombines TRBV2 with TRBJ2-7; 10 bases are a match to TRBD1. Trimming took 9 bases from V and 3 from J; bases not matched to a gene: 11. Per the germline V gene, CDR1 is SNHLY and CDR2 is FYNNEI. This CDR3 contains 15 residues. Written as DNA, the CDR3 is TGTGCCAGTAAACCGGGACAGGGGACCAGCTACGAGCAGTACTTC. Amino acids: CASKPGQGTSYEQYF.

This clone was counted between two and nine times. The same CDR3 is also encoded by other DNA sequences in this sample. V is TRBV5-1 and J is TRBJ1-6; 8 bases map to TRBD1. Germline CDR1 reads SGHRS; CDR2 reads YFSETQ. This CDR3 is built from 16 residues. Trimming at V came to 4 bases and at J to 7 bases, leaving 10 bases not matched to a gene. CDR3 nucleotides: TGCGCCAGCAGCACGGGGACAGGTTTGGGGAATTCACCCCTCCACTTT. This translates into CASSTGTGLGNSPLHF.

This clone was picked up a small number of times. CDR3 in DNA: TGCAGCGTTGAACGACTAGCGGGAGTTAATGAGCAGTTCTTC. It translates to CSVERLAGVNEQFF. J is TRBJ2-1 and V is TRBV29-1; 12 nucleotides match TRBD2. The CDR3 runs 14 residues. V lost 2 bases and J lost 7; bases outside the gene matches: 3. In germline, CDR1 is SQVTM, CDR2 ANQGSEA.

This clone was observed a handful of times. This chain links TRBV29-1 with TRBJ2-3, with 9 positions matching TRBD2. The ends lost 3 bases at V and 5 bases at J; junction bases unmatched: 3. The CDR3 has 13 residues. Germline CDR1 and CDR2: SQVTM and ANQGSEA. The CDR3 DNA is TGCAGCGTTGACGCGGGAGGGAAAGATACGCAGTATTTT. This sequence encodes CSVDAGGKDTQYF.

The chain employs TRBV18 and TRBJ1-2; TRBD1 agrees at 10 bases. The ends lost 3 bases at V and 10 bases at J; junction bases unmatched: 5. Per germline, CDR1 KGHSH and CDR2 LQKENI. The CDR3 is made up of 13 amino acids. Here the CDR3 reads CASSPDRGRDYTF. CDR3 bases: TGTGCCAGCTCACCGGACAGGGGGAGAGACTACACCTTC.

The count of this clone is one. The V call is TRBV7-9, the J call TRBJ1-3; D ambiguous. Trimming left V 4 bases short and J 2 bases short, with 12 bases between. The CDR3 consists of 15 residues. Germline CDR1 SEHNR, CDR2 FQNEAQ (reference sequence). The CDR3 bases are TGTGCCAGCAGCTCCCAGATCGGGGCTGGAAACACCATATATTTT. This gives the protein CASSSQIGAGNTIYF.

The chain joins TRBV7-2 to TRBJ2-1; D is undetermined. Trimming removed 5 bases at V and 6 bases at J, with 11 bases between. Germline values: CDR1 SGHTA, CDR2 FQGNSA. This CDR3 has 13 amino acids. CDR3 amino acids: CASSPRTTNEQFF. The CDR3 DNA follows: TGTGCCAGCAGCCCCCGCACAACCAATGAGCAGTTCTTC.

This clone was observed a single time. The chain combines TRBV18 with TRBJ1-5, with D perhaps TRBD1 (6 bases). CDR1 is KGHSH and CDR2 is LQKENI in the germline V gene. Trimming cost V 6 bases and J 1 base, with 10 bases left between them. The CDR3 totals 14 residues. The CDR3 spells CASSEGHSNQPQHF. CDR3 bases: TGTGCCAGCTCCGAGGGACACAGCAATCAGCCCCAGCATTTT.

V and J are TRBV7-9 and TRBJ2-1, with TRBD2 identical over 7 bases. The germline V gene encodes CDR1 SEHNR and CDR2 FQNEAQ (reference sequence). V lost 7 bases, J lost 1 base, and 7 bases stayed unmatched. This CDR3 has 15 residues. CDR3 in amino acids: CASIAWGGSYNEQFF. CDR3 sequence (DNA): TGTGCCAGCATCGCTTGGGGGGGATCCTACAATGAGCAGTTCTTC. The entire variable domain, with the rest obtained from reference TRBV7-9 and TRBJ2-1, is as follows: DTGVSQNPRHKITKRGQNVTFRCDPISEHNRLYWYRQTLGQGPEFLTYFQNEAQLEKSRLLSDRFSAERPKGSFSTLEIQRTEQGDSAMYLCASIAWGGSYNEQFFGPGTRLTVL.